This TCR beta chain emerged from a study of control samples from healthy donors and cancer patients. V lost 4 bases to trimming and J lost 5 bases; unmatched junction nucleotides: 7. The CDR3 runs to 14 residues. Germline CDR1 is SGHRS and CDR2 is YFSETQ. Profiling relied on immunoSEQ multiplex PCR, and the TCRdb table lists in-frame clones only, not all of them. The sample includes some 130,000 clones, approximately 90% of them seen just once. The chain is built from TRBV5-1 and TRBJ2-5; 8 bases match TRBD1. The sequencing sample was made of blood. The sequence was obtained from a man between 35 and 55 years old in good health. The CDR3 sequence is CASSLTTGEETQYF. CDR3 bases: TGCGCCAGCAGCCTGACGACAGGGGAGGAGACCCAGTACTTC.